This T cell receptor beta chain came from a study of T-cell memory formation after mild COVID-19. Across the study: TCR clusters largely stayed donor specific.

The CDR3 is 15 residues long. Trimming left V 5 bases short and J 5 bases short, with 18 bases between. CDR1 LNHNV and CDR2 YYDKDF come from the germline V gene (reference sequence). TCRdb ran MiXCR on the 5' RACE reads and lists one entry per CDR3 protein. The sample carries around 180,000 distinct CDR3 sequences, approximately 16% recorded once. The receptor's source is an adult woman who had mild COVID-19 (a few samples of this study predate the infection). Cell type and time point are not known. The sample taken for sequencing was PBMCs or a T cell subset sorted from them (not recorded which). The chain has TRBV15 and TRBJ2-5, with TRBD1 as a possible D gene (6 bases). The CDR3 reads CATSVIGQYVETQYF. The CDR3, as DNA: TGTGCCACCAGCGTAATAGGACAGTACGTGGAGACCCAGTACTTC.